The following is a TCR beta chain sequence with its context. It has no known antigen specificity. Base qualities are not recorded, but no much larger clone differs from it by a single base. This entry comes from a study of blood T cell repertoires in COVID-19 (dated by TCRdb to 2018 to 2021). In terms of the full investigation: The collaborator samples originated in the United States, Italy and Spain and spanned the acute and convalescent phases of COVID-19. The material from the prospective study consisted of cDNA or gDNA derived from T cells, B-cell-depleted T cells, or PBMCs. The dataset comprised deeply sampled blood TCRbeta repertoires from subjects exposed to, actively infected with, or recovered from COVID-19. The repertoires were released in a freely available public database intended as a resource for research on the immune response to SARS-CoV-2. Samples were obtained from the ongoing ImmuneRACE study (first 160 participants) and from over a thousand subjects provided by 6 global collaborators. Sample metadata almost always included a de-identified subject ID, COVID-19 status, age in years and sex. HLA class I and class II types, where available, came from metadata supplied by the sample provider rather than from assay-based typing.

The CDR3 runs 15 residues from the cysteine to the phenylalanine. Of all the DNA, just the CDR3 is kept, 45 bases in frame from base 1. Unmatched junction bases come to 3, with V trimmed by 0 bases and J by 3 bases. From the germline V gene, CDR1 is LGHNA and CDR2 is YSLEER. Each collaborating institution followed its own protocols to collect whole blood in K2EDTA tubes. For TCRbeta analysis, collaborator samples were shipped as frozen whole blood, as isolated PBMCs, or as DNA extracted from either sample type. TCRbeta CDR3 regions were amplified from genomic DNA by means of the immunoSEQ Assay, a bias-controlled multiplex PCR. In the paper's pipeline: The number of nucleated cells in each sample was estimated from the amplification of reference gene primers within the assay. To quantify the absolute abundance of each unique TCRbeta CDR3 rearrangement, sequence reads were collapsed and filtered. For each sample, productive Simpson clonality was calculated as the square root of Simpson's diversity index over productive rearrangements. TCRdb carries this immuneACCESS record with in-frame sequences only. Its versions omit some clonotypes, under half of them owing to an unresolved V gene in the studies checked, with the rest unexplained. V, J and clone size are those of that table, while D and trimming were read from the DNA. The sample table contains about 47,000 clones; only one count was recorded for over 80% of them. The ten largest make up under 8.5% of the sample.

The study at large found these results: How much clinical and demographic metadata was included differed by source and by participant, and the metadata was provided uncurated.

The chain joins TRBV4-3 to TRBJ2-7; 9 central bases correspond to TRBD2. The receptor comes from a man between 70 and 80 years old with active COVID-19. The sequenced sample consisted of peripheral blood. The bases are TGCGCCAGCAGCCAAGATCGTAGCGGGGGCTACGAGCAGTACTTC. Translated, this is CASSQDRSGGYEQYF.